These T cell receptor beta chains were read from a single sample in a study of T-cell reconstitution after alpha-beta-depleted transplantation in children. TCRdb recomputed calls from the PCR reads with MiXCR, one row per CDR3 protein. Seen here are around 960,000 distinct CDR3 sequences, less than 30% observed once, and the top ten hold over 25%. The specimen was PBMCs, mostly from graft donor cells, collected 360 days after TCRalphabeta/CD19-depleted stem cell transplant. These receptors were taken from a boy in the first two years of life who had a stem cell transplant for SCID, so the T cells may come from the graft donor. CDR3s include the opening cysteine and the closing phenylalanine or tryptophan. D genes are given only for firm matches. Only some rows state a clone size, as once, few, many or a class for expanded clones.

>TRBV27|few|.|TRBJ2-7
TGTGCCAGCAGACCGCTGCGGGACCACAGGGGAGAGCAGTACTTC
CASRPLRDHRGEQYF
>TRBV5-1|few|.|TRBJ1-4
TGCGCCAGCAGCTTCAACCCCTCCGAAAAACTGTTTTTT
CASSFNPSEKLFF
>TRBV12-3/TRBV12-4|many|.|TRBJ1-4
TGTGCCAGCAGTTTGCGGCGTAATGAAAAACTGTTTTTT
CASSLRRNEKLFF
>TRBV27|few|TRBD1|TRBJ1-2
TGTGCCAGCAGTCCCTCAGGGGGGAGCGGCTACACCTTC
CASSPSGGSGYTF
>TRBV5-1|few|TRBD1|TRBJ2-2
TGCGCCAGCAGCTTCTCCGGGACAGGGAGAACCGGGGAGCTGTTTTTT
CASSFSGTGRTGELFF
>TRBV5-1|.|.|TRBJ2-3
TGCGCCAGCACTCCGCCCGGACTACCGAGCACAGATACGCAGTATTTT
CASTPPGLPSTDTQYF
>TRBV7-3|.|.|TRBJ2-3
TGTGCCAGCAGCTTAGGGGGGCCTTTTCCTAGCACAGATACGCAGTATTTT
CASSLGGPFPSTDTQYF
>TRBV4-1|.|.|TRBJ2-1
TGCGCCAGCAGCCAAGGAATAGAGAATGAGCAGTTCTTC
CASSQGIENEQFF
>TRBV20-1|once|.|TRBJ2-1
TGCAGTGCCCGGGACGCGACGAATGGCAATGAGCAGTTCTTC
CSARDATNGNEQFF
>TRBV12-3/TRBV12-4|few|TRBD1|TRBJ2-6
TGTGCCAGCAGCCCGGGACAGGCTGGGGCCAACGTCCTGACTTTC
CASSPGQAGANVLTF
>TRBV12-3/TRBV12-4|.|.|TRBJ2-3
TGTGCCAGCAGTTGGCCCGGGAGCACAGATACGCAGTATTTT
CASSWPGSTDTQYF
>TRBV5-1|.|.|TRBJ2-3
TGCGCCAGCAGCTTCTACGCAGACACAGATACGCAGTATTTT
CASSFYADTDTQYF
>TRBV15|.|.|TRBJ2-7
TGTGCCACCAGCAGAGGCGCAAGGGGGGCTTACGAGCAGTACTTC
CATSRGARGAYEQYF
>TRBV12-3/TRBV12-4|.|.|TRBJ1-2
TGTGCCAGCAGTTTAGGGCCGGGCGATGGCTACACCTTC
CASSLGPGDGYTF
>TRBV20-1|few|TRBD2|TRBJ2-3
TGCAGTGCCTCACCACTAGCGGGGGCCGTAGATACGCAGTATTTT
CSASPLAGAVDTQYF
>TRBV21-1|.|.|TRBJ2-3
TGTGCCAGCAGCAAAAGCGCAAAGGCGGGGACAGGGGGAGATACGCAGTATTTT
CASSKSAKAGTGGDTQYF
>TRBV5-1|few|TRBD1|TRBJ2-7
TGCGCCAGCAGCGTGGAAGGGGTTACAGGGGGCGAGCAGTACTTC
CASSVEGVTGGEQYF
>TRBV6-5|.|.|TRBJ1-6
TGTGCCAGCAGTTACAAGGGGGGCCGGGGTTCACCCCTCCACTTT
CASSYKGGRGSPLHF
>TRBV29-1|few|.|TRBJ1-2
TGCAGCGCCCTACCAGGGAGTTCTAACTATGGCTACACCTTC
CSALPGSSNYGYTF
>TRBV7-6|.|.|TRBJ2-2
TGTGCCAGCAGCTCCCAGTCGAGGACCGGGGAGCTGTTTTTT
CASSSQSRTGELFF
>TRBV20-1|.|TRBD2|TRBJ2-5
TGCCTAGCGGGGGGTCCACAAGAGACCCAGTACTTC
CLAGGPQETQYF
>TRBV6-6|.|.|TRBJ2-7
TGTGCCAGCAGTTACTCACAGCTCTTGGAGCAGTACTTC
CASSYSQLLEQYF
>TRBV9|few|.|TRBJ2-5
TGTGCCAGCAGCGTAGATGGTGCGGTCCAAGAGACCCAGTACTTC
CASSVDGAVQETQYF
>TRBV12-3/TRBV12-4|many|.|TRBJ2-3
TGTGCCAGCAGTTTTGGGGGGCCAGATACGCAGTATTTT
CASSFGGPDTQYF
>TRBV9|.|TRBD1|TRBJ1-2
TGTGCCAGCAGCCGAGTTGACAGGGCCCCTAACTATGGCTACACCTTC
CASSRVDRAPNYGYTF
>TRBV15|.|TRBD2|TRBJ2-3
TGTGCCACCAGCTCCGACCTACTAGCGGGGAGCACAGATACGCAGTATTTT
CATSSDLLAGSTDTQYF
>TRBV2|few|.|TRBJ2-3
TGTGCCAGCAGGGCCCAACCCACAGATACGCAGTATTTT
CASRAQPTDTQYF
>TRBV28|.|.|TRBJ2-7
TGTGCCAGCAGCAAGGACAGTTTCTACGAGCAGTACTTC
CASSKDSFYEQYF
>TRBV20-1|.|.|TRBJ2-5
TGCAGCCCATATCGAGAGACCCAGTACTTC
CSPYRETQYF
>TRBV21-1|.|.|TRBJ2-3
TGTGCCAGCAGCAAAGGGGGATATACCGGGGGCAAAGATACGCAGTATTTT
CASSKGGYTGGKDTQYF
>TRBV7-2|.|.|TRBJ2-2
TGTGCCAGCAGCTTAGCGCTTGGGGGTGGGGAGCTGTTTTTT
CASSLALGGGELFF
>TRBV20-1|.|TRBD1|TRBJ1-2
TGCAGTGCTAGATTATCCGGGACAGGGGCTAACTATGGCTACACCTTC
CSARLSGTGANYGYTF
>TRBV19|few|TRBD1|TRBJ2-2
TGTGCCAGTAGCAGCGGACAGGGGCCTATTAACACCGGGGAGCTGTTTTTT
CASSSGQGPINTGELFF